The 20 T cell receptor beta chains reported below all come from one sample, sequenced in a study of radiotherapy plus CTLA-4 blockade in lung cancer. Data came from immunoSEQ multiplex PCR; TCRdb stores just in-frame clones and leaves some out. The sample comprises tens of thousands of clones, roughly 81% of which are singletons, and approximately 4.8% rests with the top ten. The sequenced sample was peripheral blood, obtained from a patient treated with radiotherapy plus ipilimumab. Source of these receptors: a human donor with non-small cell lung cancer whose response to radiotherapy plus ipilimumab could not be evaluated.

The V call is TRBV29-1, the J call TRBJ2-7; TRBD2 might be the D (6 bases). Trimming pared 3 bases from V and 4 bases from J, leaving 16 bases between. This CDR3 comprises 14 residues. Germline V gene data show CDR1 as SQVTM and CDR2 as ANQGSEA. CDR3: CSVDGRPGVYEQYF. The CDR3, as DNA: TGCAGCGTTGACGGGAGACCGGGGGTTTACGAGCAGTACTTC.

The chain combines TRBV19 with TRBJ1-5; unclear D gene. Germline V CDR1 and CDR2: LNHDA, SQIVND (reference sequence). The V gene lost 1 base and the J gene lost 4 bases, with 11 bases spanning the gap. This CDR3 comprises 15 residues. In DNA, the CDR3 is TGTGCCAGTAGTATAGCGTTCGGGAGTAATCAGCCCCAGCATTTT. As protein: CASSIAFGSNQPQHF. The full variable domain, with the rest looked up from reference TRBV19 and TRBJ1-5, is DGGITQSPKYLFRKEGQNVTLSCEQNLNHDAMYWYRQDPGQGLRLIYYSQIVNDFQKGDIAEGYSVSREKKESFPLTVTSAQKNPTAFYLCASSIAFGSNQPQHFGDGTRLSIL.

This clone showed up just a few times. The chain links TRBV7-2 to TRBJ1-5, with 7 positions matching TRBD1. V dropped 4 bases and J dropped 5; count of bases not matched to a gene: 8. The CDR3 is 15 residues long. The V gene's germline CDR1 is SGHTA and CDR2 FQGNSA. The DNA of the CDR3 is TGTGCCAGCAGCTCGTCCGGGACAGAATATCAGCCCCAGCATTTT. This sequence encodes CASSSSGTEYQPQHF.

This clone was seen just once. The chain recombines TRBV19 with TRBJ2-5, with no clear D. Near its end, the DNA agrees better with TRBJ2-7, so the J call may be wrong. The CDR3 contains 13 residues. Germline CDR1 and CDR2: LNHDA and SQIVND (reference sequence). In DNA, the CDR3 is TGTGCCAGTCTTACCGGGTCCCTCTACGAGCAGTACTTC. Its protein product is CASLTGSLYEQYF.

This chain uses TRBV5-1 with TRBJ2-7; perhaps TRBD1 as D (6 bases). Germline V CDR1 and CDR2: SGHRS, YFSETQ. V was pared by 1 base and J by 2 bases, with 16 bases between. This CDR3 is built from 16 residues. The CDR3 DNA sequence: TGCGCCAGCAGCTTGAGGGACCATCACAGGGCCTACGAGCAGTACTTC. It translates to CASSLRDHHRAYEQYF.

The chain has TRBV4-3 and TRBJ2-1; 7 bases match TRBD2. Per the germline V gene, CDR1 is LGHNA and CDR2 is YSLEER. The length of the CDR3 is 16 residues. Germline trimming cut 1 base from V and 2 bases from J; bases unmatched to any gene: 5. The CDR3 DNA sequence: TGCGCCAGCAGCCAAGTTAAGCGGGATACCTACAATGAGCAGTTCTTC. Residues: CASSQVKRDTYNEQFF.

The CDR3 sequence is CASSQEQGWWETQYF. The CDR3, as DNA: TGCGCCAGCAGCCAAGAACAGGGGTGGTGGGAGACCCAGTACTTC. This chain joins TRBV4-3 and TRBJ2-5, with 7 bases identical to TRBD1. This CDR3 spans 15 amino acids. Per germline, CDR1 LGHNA and CDR2 YSLEER. V gave up 0 bases and J gave up 5 bases; unmatched junction bases: 6.

V usage is TRBV19 and J usage is TRBJ2-7; TRBD2 is a possible D gene (5 bases). This CDR3 is 14 amino acids long. V lost 3 bases, J lost 6 bases, and 15 bases lay in between. Germline V gene data show CDR1 as LNHDA and CDR2 as SQIVND (reference sequence). CDR3 in amino acids: CASSMGDGHLEQYF. The CDR3 DNA sequence: TGTGCCAGTAGTATGGGAGACGGGCATCTCGAGCAGTACTTC.

Points on this clone: One end of the junction fails to match germline, which may point to a read error. This sequence joins TRBV7-7 and TRBJ1-1, with TRBD1 as a possible D gene (6 bases). Germline V gives CDR1 SSHAT, CDR2 FNYEAQ (reference sequence). The CDR3 totals 15 residues. CDR3 nucleotide sequence: TGTGCTAGCAGCCCTCGCGGGGGGCCGAACACTGAAGCTTTCTTT. Translating it yields CASSPRGGPNTEAFF. Full variable domain (remainder filled in from reference TRBV7-7 and TRBJ1-1): GAGVSQSPRYKVTKRGQDVTLRCDPISSHATLYWYQQALGQGPEFLTYFNYEAQPDKSGLPSDRFSAERPEGSISTLTIQRTEQRDSAMYRCASSPRGGPNTEAFFGQGTRLTVV.

The chain couples TRBV6-5 to TRBJ1-1; D ambiguous. Per germline, CDR1 MNHEY and CDR2 SVGAGI. The CDR3 has 14 amino acids. Deletions cut 3 bases from V and 5 bases from J, with 13 bases between. CDR3 in amino acids: CASSYTQARTEAFF. CDR3 DNA sequence: TGTGCCAGCAGTTATACTCAGGCAAGGACTGAAGCTTTCTTT.

This clone was seen a single time. This chain joins TRBV9 and TRBJ2-1, with 7 bases that match TRBD2. The V gene's germline CDR1 is SGDLS and CDR2 YYNGEE. The CDR3 is 17 residues long. The V gene end was trimmed by 2 bases and the J gene end by 0 bases; junction bases not matched to a gene: 8. The CDR3 DNA reads as TGTGCCAGCAGCGTGGGGGGGGGATATAACTCCTACAATGAGCAGTTCTTC. This encodes CASSVGGGYNSYNEQFF.

The chain recombines TRBV2 with TRBJ1-3, with 7 positions matching TRBD1. Germline trimming cut 2 bases from V and 4 bases from J; bases unmatched to any gene: 11. Looked up from germline, CDR1 is SNHLY and CDR2 is FYNNEI. The CDR3 spans 17 residues. DNA for the CDR3: TGTGCCAGCAGTGAACCCCCTCCGGGACAGTCAGGAAACACCATATATTTT. It codes for CASSEPPPGQSGNTIYF.

The V gene is TRBV6-6, the J gene TRBJ2-7; no reliable D call. This CDR3 region has 14 residues. Germline V gives CDR1 MNHNY, CDR2 SVGAGI (reference sequence). The V gene lost 2 bases and the J gene lost 3 bases, with 11 bases spanning the gap. DNA for the CDR3: TGTGCCAGCAGTTACGACCCAGGTGACTACGAGCAGTACTTC. Its translation: CASSYDPGDYEQYF.

The chain couples TRBV30 to TRBJ2-5; 9 bases fit TRBD2. With 8 bases clipped from V and 5 bases from J, the junction kept 12 bases outside the gene matches. Germline V gives CDR1 GTSNPN, CDR2 SVGIG (reference sequence). The CDR3 consists of 14 residues. The DNA of the CDR3 is TGTGCCGGGGGGACGGGACTAGCCATCGAGACCCAGTACTTC. Protein product: CAGGTGLAIETQYF.

The chain carries TRBV19 and TRBJ1-3; the match to TRBD1 covers 7 bases. Germline assignment: CDR1 LNHDA and CDR2 SQIVND (reference sequence). J lost 4 bases, V lost 3 bases, and 6 bases had no gene match. This CDR3 is 15 amino acids long. For the CDR3, the DNA is TGTGCCAGTAGTATTGGTAAGGGGGCCGGAAACACCATATATTTT. As protein: CASSIGKGAGNTIYF.

The chain couples TRBV4-1 to TRBJ2-7; the match to TRBD2 covers 8 bases. Germline values: CDR1 MGHRA, CDR2 YSYEKL. Germline trimming cut 0 bases from V and 2 bases from J; bases unmatched to any gene: 6. This CDR3 is 16 amino acids long. CDR3 protein: CASSQDTLAGAYEQYF. The CDR3 nucleotides read TGCGCCAGCAGCCAAGACACCCTAGCGGGTGCCTACGAGCAGTACTTC.

This clone is a singleton in its sample. The chain employs TRBV28 and TRBJ1-3; TRBD1 is a possible D gene (5 bases). From germline, CDR1 is MDHEN and CDR2 SYDVKM. The CDR3 runs to 14 residues. V was shortened by 6 bases and J by 3 bases, with 12 bases between the two germline ends. The CDR3 spells CASRPPGFGNTIYF. The DNA for the CDR3 is TGTGCCAGCAGACCTCCAGGGTTTGGAAACACCATATATTTT.

The V and J genes are TRBV7-9 and TRBJ2-7; D is possibly TRBD1 (6 bases). CDR1 and CDR2 (germline): SEHNR, FQNEAQ (reference sequence). The V and J ends lost 0 bases and 2 bases respectively, with 20 bases between them. This CDR3 comprises 18 residues. The CDR3 DNA follows: TGTGCCAGCAGCTTAGCGAAGAGGGACACGTTATGGCCCTACGAGCAGTACTTC. Protein sequence: CASSLAKRDTLWPYEQYF.

The genes are TRBV10-3 and TRBJ1-2; D perhaps matches TRBD1 (6 bases). This CDR3 is built from 12 residues. The germline V gene has CDR1 ENHRY and CDR2 SYGVKD. V lost 8 bases, J lost 7 bases, and 14 bases lay in between. The CDR3 sequence: CAIDPGAGGYTF. DNA for the CDR3: TGTGCCATCGACCCAGGGGCGGGTGGCTACACCTTC.

V is TRBV28 and J is TRBJ2-3; the match to TRBD1 covers 8 bases. Looked up from germline, CDR1 is MDHEN and CDR2 is SYDVKM. With V trimmed by 7 bases and J by 0 bases, 6 bases remained unmatched. The CDR3 length is 15 residues. The CDR3 sequence: CASTARDRSTDTQYF. The CDR3 DNA reads TGTGCCAGCACCGCCCGGGACAGGAGCACAGATACGCAGTATTTT.